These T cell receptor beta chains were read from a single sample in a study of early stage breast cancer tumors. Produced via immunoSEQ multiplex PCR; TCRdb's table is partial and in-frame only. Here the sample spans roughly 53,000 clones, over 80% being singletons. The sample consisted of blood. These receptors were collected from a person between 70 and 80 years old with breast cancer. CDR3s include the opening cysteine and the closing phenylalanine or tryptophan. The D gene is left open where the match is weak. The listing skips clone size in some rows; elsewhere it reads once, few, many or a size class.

TGTGCCAGCAGCCAAGTTTACAGGGCCAATCAGCCCCAGCATTTT,CASSQVYRANQPQHF,.,.,TRBV4-2,TRBJ1-5
TGTGCCAGCAGTATAGGACAGGGTACAACTGGAAACACCATATATTTT,CASSIGQGTTGNTIYF,.,TRBD1,TRBV28,TRBJ1-3
TGTGCCATCAGTGAGAAACAGCTGAACACTGAAGCTTTCTTT,CAISEKQLNTEAFF,once,.,TRBV10-3,TRBJ1-1
TGTGCCAGCAGCGGAGAACAGGGCCACTATGGCTACACCTTC,CASSGEQGHYGYTF,.,.,TRBV27,TRBJ1-2
TGCAGCGTTGATATCTCAGGGGCTTCCGACGAGCAGTACTTC,CSVDISGASDEQYF,.,.,TRBV29-1,TRBJ2-7
TGTGCCAGCAGCTTGGTCAGGGTAGGTGAAGCTTTCTTT,CASSLVRVGEAFF,.,.,TRBV7-2,TRBJ1-1
TGTGCCTGGAAGGGGACGGCGGGGTCAACCCTCCACTTT,CAWKGTAGSTLHF,.,.,TRBV30,TRBJ1-6
TGTGCCAGCAGCGTCCTTTCGGAGGATTCACCCCTCCACTTT,CASSVLSEDSPLHF,.,.,TRBV9,TRBJ1-6
TGTGCCAGCAGTGTCCGACAGGGGTCCTACGAGCAGTACTTC,CASSVRQGSYEQYF,.,TRBD1,TRBV2,TRBJ2-7
TGCGCCAGCAGCCAAGATCAACGGACTGGAGGTCGGGCAAAACTGTTTTTT,CASSQDQRTGGRAKLFF,.,.,TRBV4-3,TRBJ1-4
TGTGCCAGCAGCTTATATTCTACCGGGGAGCTGTTTTTT,CASSLYSTGELFF,.,.,TRBV7-2,TRBJ2-2
TGCGCCAGCAGCCAAGATTTAGGGACAGGGTTTGTCGAGCAGTACTTC,CASSQDLGTGFVEQYF,.,TRBD1,TRBV4-3,TRBJ2-7
TGTGCCAGCAGCGTGGCCCCCCAGGGTAGCTCCTACGAGCAGTACTTC,CASSVAPQGSSYEQYF,.,.,TRBV9,TRBJ2-7
TGTGCCAGCAGCTTAGGAAGCGGGGGTCGGTCGTACGAGCAGTACTTC,CASSLGSGGRSYEQYF,.,TRBD2,TRBV7-2,TRBJ2-7
TGTGCCAGCAGAGGATGGGAGGCAACTAATGAAAAACTGTTTTTT,CASRGWEATNEKLFF,.,.,TRBV6-1,TRBJ1-4
TGTGCCAGCAGCTTCCAGGGGGCCTACCAGCCCCAGCATTTT,CASSFQGAYQPQHF,.,TRBD1,TRBV7-2,TRBJ1-5
TGTGCCAGCAGCCCCCGGGGTCAGCGGGGAGCCTACGAGCAGTACTTC,CASSPRGQRGAYEQYF,once,TRBD2,TRBV13,TRBJ2-7
TGTGCCAGTAGTATCGAGACAGGGGCGAACACTGAAGCTTTCTTT,CASSIETGANTEAFF,.,TRBD1,TRBV19,TRBJ1-1
TGTGCCAGTGCGGGTACTAGCGGGGGGGCCGTCGCAGATACGCAGTATTTT,CASAGTSGGAVADTQYF,.,TRBD2,TRBV27,TRBJ2-3
TGTGCCAGCAGCTTCGGACAGGGGGCAGTCTACGAGCAGTACTTC,CASSFGQGAVYEQYF,.,TRBD1,TRBV6-5,TRBJ2-7
TGTGCCACCAGCCTAAACCGGGACAATAATTCACCCCTCCACTTT,CATSLNRDNNSPLHF,.,.,TRBV15,TRBJ1-6
TGTGCCAGCAGCCCAGGTATCACAGTTAATTCACCCCTCCACTTT,CASSPGITVNSPLHF,.,.,TRBV2,TRBJ1-6
TGTGCCAGTCAGCGTCGGGAGACCCAGTACTTC,CASQRRETQYF,.,.,TRBV2,TRBJ2-5
TGTGCCAGCAGCAGAAACCGACAGGGTTTGAACACTGAAGCTTTCTTT,CASSRNRQGLNTEAFF,.,.,TRBV21-1,TRBJ1-1
TGTGCCTGGAGTGGAGGACAGCACGATCAGCCCCAGCATTTT,CAWSGGQHDQPQHF,.,.,TRBV30,TRBJ1-5
TGTGCCAGCAGCGGCGGACTAGCGGGGGCCAACACAGATACGCAGTATTTT,CASSGGLAGANTDTQYF,once,TRBD2,TRBV5-4,TRBJ2-3